This T cell receptor (beta chain) was obtained from a study of T cells after yellow fever vaccination. Overall study: SMART-Seq v4 Ultra Low Input prepared the low-cell-number fractions.

This clonotype was observed many times. Its antigen is currently unknown. They built TCR cDNA with 5'RACE template switching, a step that put in a universal primer site and UMIs. Via MiXCR, TCRdb re-called the 5' RACE reads, giving one row per CDR3 protein. The data contain fewer than 450,000 distinct CDR3 sequences, about 4% of them seen just once; the ten biggest clones take up 20% to 25%. Per germline, CDR1 SGHRS and CDR2 YFSETQ. The CDR3 sequence is 16 residues long. The junction had 3 bases not matched to a gene; V was cut back by 2 bases and J by 2 bases. Overall study results and limits: Researchers report a weaker secondary response that nonetheless peaked faster, day 5 versus 15. Reappearance after the booster was observed for most primary-vaccination clones (around 96% CD4, more than 70% CD8).

The input for sequencing was PBMCs, taken 5 days after the yellow fever booster vaccination. The sequence came from a man aged 18 to 30 who received the YFV17D yellow fever vaccine. V and J are TRBV5-1 and TRBJ2-3; TRBD2 agrees at 12 bases. CDR3 in DNA: TGCGCCAGCAGCTTCGGACTAGCGGGGATCACAGATACGCAGTATTTT. This translates into CASSFGLAGITDTQYF.